This T cell receptor (beta chain) is drawn from a study of blood T cell repertoires in COVID-19. Study in general: Researchers got acute and convalescent COVID-19 samples from the United States, Italy and Spain. The cDNA or gDNA used as material had been derived from T cells, B-cell-depleted T cells, or PBMCs.

Original methodology: Counts of nucleated cells, estimated from reference gene primer amplification, were obtained. Here immunoSEQ multiplex PCR was the method, and the copy in TCRdb shows in-frame clones only, minus some. D and trimming were read from the DNA, whereas the V and J calls and clone size are those reported in that table. The sample lists about 35,000 clones, 80% occurring once. The CDR3 has 13 amino acids. V lost 6 bases, J lost 2 bases, and 9 bases lay in between. Germline V CDR1 and CDR2: MDHEN, SYDVKM. The sequenced sample consisted of peripheral blood. The chain combines TRBV28 with TRBJ2-3; tentative D call: TRBD2 (5 bases). This receptor was identified in a woman between 65 and 79 years old with acute or convalescent COVID-19. The CDR3 nucleotides read TGTGCCAGCAGCCGCCGGGACACAGATACGCAGTATTTT. Its translation is CASSRRDTDTQYF.